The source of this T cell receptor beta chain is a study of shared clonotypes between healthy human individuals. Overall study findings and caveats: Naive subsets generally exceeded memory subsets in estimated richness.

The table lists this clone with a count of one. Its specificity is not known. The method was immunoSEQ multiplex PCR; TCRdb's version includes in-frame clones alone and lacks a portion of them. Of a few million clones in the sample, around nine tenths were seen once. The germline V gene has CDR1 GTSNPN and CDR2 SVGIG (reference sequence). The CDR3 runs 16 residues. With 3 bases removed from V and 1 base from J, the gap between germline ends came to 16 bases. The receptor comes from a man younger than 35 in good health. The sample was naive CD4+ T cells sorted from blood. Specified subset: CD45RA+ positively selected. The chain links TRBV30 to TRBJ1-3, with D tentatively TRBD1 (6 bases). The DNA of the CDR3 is TGTGCCTGGAGCATTCCAGGGGCTCCTTCTGGAAACACCATATATTTT. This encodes CAWSIPGAPSGNTIYF. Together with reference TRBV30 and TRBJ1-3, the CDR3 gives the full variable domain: SQTIHQWPATLVQPVGSPLSLECTVEGTSNPNLYWYRQAAGRGLQLLFYSVGIGQISSEVPQNLSASRPQDRQFILSSKKLLLSDSGFYLCAWSIPGAPSGNTIYFGEGSWLTVV.